Listed here are 25 T cell receptor beta chains from one sample, sequenced in a study of regulatory T cells in long-lasting Graves disease. Arm-PCR of CDR3 regions and iRepertoire HTBI primers were the basis on which TCR beta libraries were built. From the multiplex PCR reads, TCRdb called clonotypes with MiXCR, one entry per CDR3 protein. The sample has some 280,000 distinct CDR3 sequences, roughly 21% seen once. Time point described: persistent/refractory GD, antithyroid drugs over 5 years with positive TRAb. There was RNA extracted from PBMCs, and the TCR library was made from it. The sample in question was peripheral blood mononuclear cells (PBMCs), obtained when the disease was refractory, from a patient treated with antithyroid drugs. These receptors came from a female donor with Graves disease.

In its sample, this clonotype was seen many times. The chain joins TRBV28 to TRBJ2-7, with a possible D match to TRBD1 (7 bases). CDR3 length equals 13 residues. From germline, CDR1 is MDHEN and CDR2 SYDVKM. The germline V and J ends were trimmed by 6 bases and 3 bases, with 12 bases remaining between them. This chain's CDR3 is CASRDREDYEQYF. The CDR3 DNA sequence: TGTGCCAGCAGAGACAGGGAGGACTACGAGCAGTACTTC.

There are a few counts of this clonotype. V is TRBV7-9 and J is TRBJ1-1; 7 bases match TRBD1. Germline values: CDR1 SEHNR, CDR2 FQNEAQ (reference sequence). J was trimmed by 3 bases and V by 1 base; bases with no gene match: 11. The CDR3 contains 17 residues. As DNA, the CDR3 is TGTGCCAGCAGCTTAGGGCCGGGACAGAGGTCGGACACTGAAGCTTTCTTT. The encoded protein is CASSLGPGQRSDTEAFF. Full variable domain (remainder filled in from reference TRBV7-9 and TRBJ1-1): DTGVSQNPRHKITKRGQNVTFRCDPISEHNRLYWYRQTLGQGPEFLTYFQNEAQLEKSRLLSDRFSAERPKGSFSTLEIQRTEQGDSAMYLCASSLGPGQRSDTEAFFGQGTRLTVV.

In its sample, this clonotype was seen a few times. This chain joins TRBV6-2 or TRBV6-3 and TRBJ1-1; D ambiguous. Per the germline V gene, CDR1 is MNHEY and CDR2 is SVGEGT. The V end was cut by 6 bases, the J end by 14 bases, with 28 bases between. CDR3 length equals 15 residues. CDR3 in DNA: TGTGCCAGCAGGCCTCACCGGGATCTGCGCACTGAAGTCTTCTTT. As protein: CASRPHRDLRTEVFF.

This clonotype was seen repeatedly, ten times or more. The chain is built from TRBV29-1 and TRBJ2-7, with 9 nucleotides matching TRBD2. The V gene's germline CDR1 is SQVTM and CDR2 ANQGSEA. J lost 3 bases, V lost 2 bases, and 11 bases had no gene match. The CDR3 loop spans 16 amino acids. CDR3 DNA: TGCAGCGTTGAAAATCTCTTAGCGGGAGAACGCTACGAGCAGTACTTC. This gives the protein CSVENLLAGERYEQYF.

The sample holds many counts of this clonotype. V is TRBV3-1 and J is TRBJ2-5; 7 bases map to TRBD2. The junction had 8 bases not matched to a gene; V was cut back by 3 bases and J by 7 bases. Germline V CDR1 and CDR2: LGHDT, YNNKEL (reference sequence). The length of the CDR3 is 14 residues. The DNA for the CDR3 is TGTGCCAGCAGCCATGGGAGGGGTGAGACGACCCAGTACTTC. Translated: CASSHGRGETTQYF.

This clonotype was counted many times. This rearrangement joins TRBV20-1 to TRBJ2-7, with 10 bases fitting TRBD2. Per the germline V gene, CDR1 is DFQATT and CDR2 is SNEGSKA (reference sequence). CDR3 size: 16 residues. Germline trimming cut 4 bases from V and 9 bases from J; bases unmatched to any gene: 18. The chain's CDR3 is CSATSGLADPVRGQYF. In nucleotides, the CDR3 is TGCAGTGCTACCTCCGGACTAGCGGACCCAGTACGAGGGCAGTACTTC.

As to this clonotype: This likely comes from a read error, as the CDR3 has no conserved phenylalanine or tryptophan at its end. The genes are TRBV6-5 and TRBJ2-7; D is perhaps TRBD1 (6 bases). Germline V gene sequence: CDR1 MNHEY, CDR2 SVGAGI. Trimming took off 0 bases at V and 0 bases at J, with 9 bases between the two ends. The CDR3 is made up of 15 amino acids. CDR3 nucleotides: TGTGCCAGCAGTTACTCGGGGGCACCCTCCTACGAGCAGTACCTC. Encoded protein: CASSYSGAPSYEQYL.

The genes are TRBV7-2 and TRBJ2-2; D unresolved. Germline CDR1 SGHTA, CDR2 FQGNSA. The CDR3 is 15 amino acids. Trimming took 5 bases from V and 3 from J, leaving 13 bases between them. CDR3 DNA sequence: TGTGCCAGCAGCGCAAAGCTGGGTTACACCGGGGAGCTGTTTTTT. This codes for CASSAKLGYTGELFF.

This clonotype was counted ten times or more. CDR3 sequence: CASSYRQSYEQYF. The CDR3 nucleotides read TGTGCCAGCAGTTACCGGCAGAGCTACGAGCAGTACTTC. This chain joins TRBV6-5 and TRBJ2-7; no reliable D call. V was pared by 2 bases and J by 3 bases, with 8 bases between. The CDR3 contains 13 residues. Looked up from germline, CDR1 is MNHEY and CDR2 is SVGAGI.

CDR3 in amino acids: CASSPPGLAGEGQFF. As DNA, the CDR3 is TGTGCCAGCAGCCCACCGGGACTAGCGGGAGAAGGGCAGTTCTTC. The chain joins TRBV3-1 to TRBJ2-1; 14 bases line up with TRBD2. Per the germline V gene, CDR1 is LGHDT and CDR2 is YNNKEL (reference sequence). This CDR3 contains 15 residues. Unmatched junction bases numbered 8, after V lost 4 bases and J lost 12 bases.

This clonotype turned up a few times. This chain joins TRBV3-1 and TRBJ1-2, with 11 positions matching TRBD1. The V segment lost 2 bases and the J segment 3 bases; nucleotides outside the gene matches: 2. This CDR3 spans 15 amino acids. The V gene's germline CDR1 is LGHDT and CDR2 YNNKEL (reference sequence). CDR3 amino acids: CASSQSGQGDYGYTF. CDR3 nucleotides: TGTGCCAGCAGCCAATCGGGACAGGGGGACTATGGCTACACCTTC.

This clonotype appeared once. CDR3 sequence: CSVESSQSPEAFF. CDR3 coding DNA: TGCAGCGTTGAATCTTCGCAGAGCCCTGAAGCTTTCTTT. The chain combines TRBV29-1 with TRBJ1-1, with D uncertain. From germline, CDR1 is SQVTM and CDR2 ANQGSEA. Trimming removed 2 bases from V and 6 bases from J, with 13 bases in between. This CDR3 has 13 amino acids.

This clonotype was detected a few times. This chain links TRBV27 with TRBJ1-1, with a tentative D call TRBD1 (5 bases). CDR3 length: 11 residues. Looked up from germline, CDR1 is MNHEY and CDR2 is SMNVEV (reference sequence). Deletions cut 5 bases from V and 12 bases from J, with 13 bases between. The CDR3 bases are TGTGCCAGCAGTCCAGGGAAGGAGACTTTCTTT. Translation gives CASSPGKETFF.

This rearrangement joins TRBV20-1 to TRBJ2-1; 8 nucleotides line up with TRBD2. V was pared by 4 bases and J by 8 bases, with 10 bases of the junction left unmatched. The CDR3 extends over 14 amino acids. Germline V CDR1 and CDR2: DFQATT, SNEGSKA (reference sequence). CDR3 in DNA: TGCAGTGCTAATAGCGGGGAGGGGGGCTATGAGCAGTTCTTC. Translated, it gives CSANSGEGGYEQFF.

The chain joins TRBV14 to TRBJ1-1, with TRBD1 as a possible D gene (6 bases). The length of the CDR3 is 14 residues. V was cut by 4 bases and J by 3 bases, with 12 bases left in between. Germline assignment: CDR1 SGHDN and CDR2 FVKESK. The CDR3 sequence: CASSPGGGDTEAFF. The CDR3 coding sequence is TGTGCCAGCAGCCCGGGAGGGGGGGACACTGAAGCTTTCTTT.

As DNA, the CDR3 is TGCGCCAGCAGCTTCAGGGTCGGCGGGGAAGAGACCCAGTACTTC. Residues: CASSFRVGGEETQYF. This chain uses TRBV5-1 with TRBJ2-5; D may be TRBD2 (6 bases). From germline, CDR1 is SGHRS and CDR2 YFSETQ. The CDR3 covers 15 residues. The ends were cut back, 2 bases at V and 3 bases at J, with 14 bases in the middle.

The chain recombines TRBV7-9 with TRBJ2-1, with TRBD2 matching over 7 bases. CDR3 length: 15 residues. CDR1 is SEHNR, CDR2 FQNEAQ, per germline (reference sequence). The ends lost 4 bases at V and 4 bases at J; junction bases unmatched: 7. The DNA of the CDR3 is TGTGCCAGCAGCTCTCCGGGACTATCATACAATGAGCAGTTCTTC. Translating gives CASSSPGLSYNEQFF.

This clonotype was counted a few times. The chain recombines TRBV15 with TRBJ2-6; D gene ambiguous. Trimming shortened V by 5 bases and J by 0 bases, and 8 bases separated the two germline ends. The CDR3 extends over 15 amino acids. CDR1 is LNHNV and CDR2 is YYDKDF in the germline V gene (reference sequence). CDR3 sequence reads: CATSLAHSGANVLTF. The CDR3 bases are TGTGCCACCAGCTTGGCCCACTCTGGGGCCAACGTCCTGACTTTC.

The chain has TRBV2 and TRBJ2-5; TRBD2 matches 9 bases. V lost 2 bases and J lost 5; bases outside the gene matches: 24. CDR1 is SNHLY and CDR2 is FYNNEI in the germline V gene. CDR3 length: 21 residues. The CDR3 DNA follows: TGTGCCAGCAGTGAACTCGTGGGAGCGGGAGGACACCTCACCTGTCTGGAGACCCAGTACTTC. Its translation: CASSELVGAGGHLTCLETQYF.

V gene TRBV24-1 combines with J gene TRBJ2-3, with TRBD2 matching over 14 bases. J gave up 6 bases and V 10 bases, and 14 bases lay outside the gene matches. The germline V gene encodes CDR1 KGHDR and CDR2 SFDVKD. The CDR3 runs 17 residues. The CDR3 DNA reads TGTGCCACTTCAACGACTAGCGGGAGGGGCCGAGGCGATACGCAGTATTTT. Translating gives CATSTTSGRGRGDTQYF.

This clonotype was seen at least ten times. The chain is built from TRBV30 and TRBJ1-1, with a weak D call TRBD1 (6 bases). Per germline, CDR1 GTSNPN and CDR2 SVGIG (reference sequence). The CDR3 has 11 residues. The V end lost 2 bases, the J end lost 8 bases, and 9 bases lay between the germline ends. Here the CDR3 DNA reads TGTGCCTGGAGTCGGCAGGGGGAAGCTTTCTTT. As protein: CAWSRQGEAFF.

Points on this clonotype: Being one base from a much bigger clone, this may be a read error. The chain is built from TRBV6-5 and TRBJ1-2; D gene uncertain. Trimming cost V 0 bases and J 8 bases, with 13 bases left between them. CDR3 length: 14 residues. Per germline, CDR1 MNHEY and CDR2 SVGAGI. CDR3 in amino acids: CASSYSGGIVGYTF. The CDR3 nucleotides read TGTGCCAGCAGTTACTCAGGAGGGATCGTCGGCTACACCTTC.

Many counts were recorded for this clonotype. The rearrangement joins TRBV28 to TRBJ2-2, with D tentatively TRBD1 (5 bases). The CDR3 has 14 residues. V lost 7 bases and J lost 2, with 11 bases in between. Germline CDR1 and CDR2: MDHEN and SYDVKM. CDR3 nucleotide sequence: TGTGCCAGCATCAGGACACAAAACACCGGGGAGCTGTTTTTT. It yields the protein CASIRTQNTGELFF.

On this clonotype itself: A much larger clone is a single base away; this may be a read error. V is TRBV11-2 and J is TRBJ1-3; a weak D match, TRBD1 (6 bases). The CDR3 is made up of 16 amino acids. Germline V gives CDR1 SGHAT, CDR2 FQNNGV. The CDR3 reads CASSLQGMSSGNTIHF. The CDR3 DNA reads as TGTGCCAGCAGCTTACAGGGGATGAGCTCTGGAAACACCATACATTTT.

The chain recombines TRBV7-8 with TRBJ2-1; D gene uncertain. The CDR3 covers 12 residues. Germline lookup yields CDR1 SGHVS and CDR2 FQNEAQ. V was trimmed by 9 bases and J by 9 bases, leaving 15 bases between them. The CDR3 DNA is TGTGCCAGTCAACTTTGGAGTGCTGAGCAGTTCTTC. This encodes CASQLWSAEQFF.